The sequence of this TCR beta chain was determined in a study of blood T cell repertoires in COVID-19. Study as a whole: In each case, the material was cDNA or gDNA derived from T cells, B-cell-depleted T cells, or PBMCs.

Generated by immunoSEQ multiplex PCR, the TCRdb table keeps only in-frame clones and is missing some. The sample includes a few hundred thousand clones, around 87% seen only once; the top ten take roughly 1%. V shed 2 bases and J shed 8 bases, with 19 bases lying between them. The CDR3 consists of 15 residues. CDR1 is MDHEN, CDR2 SYDVKM, per germline. The sequencing sample was made of peripheral blood. The chain uses TRBV28 and TRBJ2-7, with D tentatively TRBD2 (5 bases). The receptor's source is a woman between 40 and 55 years old with COVID-19, enrolled during active disease. CDR3 DNA sequence: TGTGCCAGCAGTTTACTAGGTGACCCAAGGAGGCAGCAGTACTTC. This translates into CASSLLGDPRRQQYF. The full variable domain, with the rest looked up from reference TRBV28 and TRBJ2-7, is DVKVTQSSRYLVKRTGEKVFLECVQDMDHENMFWYRQDPGLGLRLIYFSYDVKMKEKGDIPEGYSVSREKKERFSLILESASTNQTSMYLCASSLLGDPRRQQYFGPGTRLTVT.